A selection of T cell receptor beta chains follows, all from one sample in a study of CD8 T cells in Susac syndrome. TCRdb recomputed calls from the immunoSEQ multiplex PCR reads with MiXCR, one row per CDR3 protein. This sample has roughly 80,000 distinct CDR3 sequences, with around 90% found just once. Sequencing was done on a sample of CD8+ T cells from PBMCs. The source is a human donor with multiple sclerosis. Each CDR3 is given with its conserved first and last residue. D genes are given only for firm matches. The size field is filled for only some rows; it gives once, few, many or a size class.

j_call clone_size v_call d_call cdr3_aa cdr3_nt
TRBJ2-2 - TRBV7-9 TRBD2 CASSLAYGTSVSNTGELFF TGTGCCAGCAGCTTAGCTTACGGGACTAGCGTATCGAACACCGGGGAGCTGTTTTTT
TRBJ1-1 - TRBV7-9 - CASSPRQATEAFF TGTGCCAGCAGCCCCAGACAGGCCACTGAAGCTTTCTTT
TRBJ1-2 - TRBV27 TRBD1 CASSGTPGQALINYGYTF TGTGCCAGCAGTGGGACCCCTGGACAGGCATTAATTAACTATGGCTACACCTTC
TRBJ1-2 - TRBV5-4 TRBD1 CASSLAGQAYGYTF TGTGCCAGCAGCTTGGCGGGACAGGCGTATGGCTACACCTTC
TRBJ2-4 - TRBV5-1 - CASSLMLSPLQYF TGCGCCAGCAGCTTGATGTTGTCCCCACTTCAGTACTTC
TRBJ1-6 - TRBV12-3/TRBV12-4 - CASSLGRGGSPLHF TGTGCCAGCAGTTTAGGAAGGGGCGGATCACCCCTCCACTTT
TRBJ1-2 - TRBV13 - CASSLDASEGTGYTF TGTGCCAGCAGCTTAGATGCGTCGGAGGGAACGGGCTACACCTTC
TRBJ1-2 once TRBV2 - CASSDKGGVYGYTF TGTGCCAGCAGTGATAAAGGGGGAGTCTATGGCTACACCTTC
TRBJ1-5 - TRBV12-3/TRBV12-4 - CASSFDPASTQHF TGTGCCAGCAGTTTCGATCCCGCCTCAACCCAGCATTTT
TRBJ2-5 - TRBV3-1 - CASSQDGRYQETQYF TGTGCCAGCAGCCAAGACGGCAGGTACCAAGAGACCCAGTACTTC
TRBJ2-7 - TRBV5-1 - CASTLGGGYEQYF TGCGCCAGCACCCTAGGGGGGGGCTACGAGCAGTACTTC
TRBJ2-1 - TRBV20-1 - CSAQEGGRSSYNEQFF TGCAGTGCCCAAGAGGGAGGCAGGAGCTCCTACAATGAGCAGTTCTTC
TRBJ1-4 - TRBV7-8 - CASSLVPGANEKLFF TGTGCCAGCAGCTTAGTTCCAGGAGCGAATGAAAAACTGTTTTTT
TRBJ2-1 - TRBV4-2 - CASSQVGAQSYNEQFF TGTGCCAGCAGCCAAGTCGGGGCACAGTCCTACAATGAGCAGTTCTTC
TRBJ2-3 few TRBV6-2/TRBV6-3 - CASSYSGPTSITDTQYF TGTGCCAGCAGTTACTCGGGCCCGACCTCCATCACAGATACGCAGTATTTT
TRBJ2-2 - TRBV7-7 TRBD2 CASRSSGNTGELFF TGTGCCAGCAGGTCTAGCGGGAACACCGGGGAGCTGTTTTTT
TRBJ2-1 - TRBV9 - CASSVDFGAGSYNEQFF TGTGCCAGCAGCGTAGACTTTGGGGCAGGCTCCTACAATGAGCAGTTCTTC
TRBJ2-2 - TRBV5-6 TRBD1 CASSPLRGQGDTGELFF TGTGCCAGCAGCCCCCTACGGGGACAGGGTGACACCGGGGAGCTGTTTTTT
TRBJ1-1 - TRBV7-9 - CASSLERPPGTEAFF TGTGCCAGCAGCTTAGAGCGACCCCCAGGGACTGAAGCTTTCTTT
TRBJ2-7 - TRBV19 TRBD2 CASSRGGQNEQYF TGTGCCAGTAGCCGGGGGGGGCAGAACGAGCAGTACTTC
TRBJ2-1 - TRBV28 - CASSPQSSGYEQFF TGTGCCAGCAGTCCCCAATCTTCGGGATATGAGCAGTTCTTC
TRBJ2-7 - TRBV4-1 TRBD2 CASSQVGTSGSSYEQYF TGCGCCAGCAGCCAAGTTGGGACTAGCGGGAGCTCCTACGAGCAGTACTTC
TRBJ2-3 - TRBV6-5 TRBD2 CASSFGLAGDTQYF TGTGCCAGCAGTTTCGGGCTAGCGGGAGATACGCAGTATTTT
TRBJ2-7 - TRBV5-1 - CASTSSRSVGEQYF TGCGCCAGCACCAGTAGCAGGTCAGTGGGCGAGCAGTACTTC
TRBJ1-1 - TRBV29-1 - CSVVGGRVNTEVFF TGCAGCGTTGTTGGGGGCAGAGTGAACACTGAAGTTTTCTTT
TRBJ2-3 - TRBV20-1 TRBD1 CSATVLDRDSTDTQYF TGCAGTGCTACTGTGCTGGACAGGGATAGCACAGATACGCAGTATTTT
TRBJ1-3 - TRBV5-6 - CASSWQGAGNTIYF TGTGCCAGCAGCTGGCAAGGGGCTGGAAACACCATATATTTT
TRBJ2-7 - TRBV7-9 - CASSNPSYEQYF TGTGCCAGCAGCAATCCCTCCTACGAGCAGTACTTC
TRBJ1-2 - TRBV12-3/TRBV12-4 - CASSFLSEPLYGYTF TGTGCCAGCAGTTTCCTTAGTGAGCCTCTCTATGGCTACACCTTC
TRBJ2-7 once TRBV20-1 - CSARDMARIDYEQYF TGCAGTGCTAGAGATATGGCGCGGATCGACTACGAGCAGTACTTC
TRBJ2-3 - TRBV12-3/TRBV12-4 TRBD2 CASIMTSETDTQYF TGTGCCAGCATTATGACTAGCGAGACAGATACGCAGTATTTT
TRBJ2-7 - TRBV4-3 TRBD2 CASSQEPGLAREQYF TGCGCCAGCAGCCAAGAACCTGGACTAGCGCGCGAGCAGTACTTC
TRBJ2-1 - TRBV7-9 - CASSTYGEGDEQFF TGTGCCAGCAGCACCTACGGGGAAGGGGATGAGCAGTTCTTC
TRBJ2-7 - TRBV12-3/TRBV12-4 - CASSEGVLSYEQYF TGTGCCAGCAGTGAAGGTGTCTTGAGCTACGAGCAGTACTTC
TRBJ2-5 - TRBV20-1 - CSARSETQYF TGCAGTGCTAGATCGGAGACCCAGTACTTC
TRBJ2-2 - TRBV4-2 TRBD1 CASSHAGTENTGELFF TGTGCCAGCAGCCATGCTGGGACAGAGAACACCGGGGAGCTGTTTTTT
TRBJ2-2 - TRBV5-6 TRBD1 CASSLPGTVTGELFF TGTGCCAGCAGCTTACCCGGGACAGTCACCGGGGAGCTGTTTTTT
TRBJ2-1 - TRBV10-2 - CASSESRGANEQFF TGCGCCAGCAGTGAGTCTAGGGGGGCTAATGAGCAGTTCTTC
TRBJ1-6 - TRBV12-3/TRBV12-4 - CASSFLPESYNSPLHF TGTGCCAGCAGTTTTCTTCCGGAGTCCTATAATTCACCCCTCCATTTT
TRBJ2-7 - TRBV27 - CASRTTQEQYF TGTGCCAGCAGGACCACACAAGAGCAGTACTTC
TRBJ1-5 - TRBV28 - CASSSPGVGQPQHF TGTGCCAGCAGTTCCCCAGGGGTGGGTCAGCCCCAGCATTTT
TRBJ1-1 - TRBV9 - CASSSSRGNTEAFF TGTGCCAGCAGCTCTAGTCGGGGGAACACTGAAGCTTTCTTT
TRBJ2-7 - TRBV27 TRBD1 CASGGTGYYGEQYF TGTGCCAGCGGCGGGACAGGGTATTATGGGGAGCAGTACTTC
TRBJ2-7 - TRBV11-2 - CASSFENSYEQYF TGTGCCAGCAGCTTCGAGAATTCCTACGAGCAGTACTTC
TRBJ2-3 - TRBV12-3/TRBV12-4 - CASSLTTGPDTQYF TGTGCCAGCAGTTTAACGACAGGCCCAGATACGCAGTATTTT
TRBJ1-1 - TRBV3-1 - CASSSGEGISVDTEAFF TGTGCCAGCAGCTCGGGGGAGGGTATCTCTGTAGACACTGAAGCTTTCTTT
TRBJ2-3 - TRBV19 TRBD1 CASSRGLADTQYF TGTGCCAGTAGCAGGGGGCTTGCAGATACGCAGTATTTT
TRBJ2-7 - TRBV5-6 - CASSPSFGGTYEQYF TGTGCCAGCAGCCCAAGCTTCGGAGGGACCTACGAGCAGTACTTC